This T cell receptor beta chain stems from a study of T-cell memory formation after mild COVID-19. With V trimmed by 3 bases and J by 2 bases, 5 bases remained unmatched. The CDR3 length is 15 residues. This clonotype has just a few counts. MiXCR, applied by TCRdb to the 5' RACE reads, yields one record per CDR3 protein. Here the sample spans some 450,000 distinct CDR3 sequences, 15% to 25% being singletons. The TCR comes from an adult woman who had mild COVID-19 (a few samples of this study predate the infection). Cell type and time point are not known. The sequencing sample was made of PBMCs or a T cell subset sorted from them (not recorded which). The chain joins TRBV12-3 or TRBV12-4 to TRBJ2-7; TRBD1 matches at 9 bases. CDR3 residues: CASSLRGQGTYEQYF. The CDR3 DNA is TGTGCCAGCAGTTTGCGGGGACAGGGCACCTACGAGCAGTACTTC.